This TCR beta chain stems from a study of identical twins. Each CDR3 protein is one row after TCRdb ran MiXCR on the 5' RACE reads. This table has 280,000 or so distinct CDR3 sequences, about 8.1% appearing once. Study outcomes and limitations: Models underestimated how often monozygotic twins shared out-of-frame TCR alpha. A lower insertion count was a feature of abundant cord blood beta clonotypes, with no such feature in memory repertoires. Twin-shared out-of-frame alpha sequences showed excess low generation probability.

In regard to this clonotype: Its antigen is not identified.

V shed 1 base and J shed 1 base, with 12 bases lying between them. This CDR3 spans 16 amino acids. In germline, CDR1 is SGHRS, CDR2 YFSETQ. The same data also contributed to another study, on yellow fever vaccine responses in identical twins.

This receptor was identified in a woman younger than 30 in good health. V is TRBV5-1 and J is TRBJ1-3, with D tentatively TRBD1 (6 bases). Sequenced material: memory (CD45RO+) T cells sorted from blood. CDR3 nucleotides: TGCGCCAGCAGCTTGAACAGGGCACATTCTGGAAACACCATATATTTT. This encodes CASSLNRAHSGNTIYF.